This T cell receptor (beta chain) stems from a study of T cells in localized non-small cell lung cancer. This clone showed up just a few times. Its antigen is unknown. Libraries were prepared by immunoSEQ multiplex PCR; TCRdb keeps only in-frame clonotypes and omits some of them. Of about 950 clones listed, approximately 20% were seen once; the top ten hold more than 14%. Study-wide results and caveats: Of the tissues analyzed, uninvolved adjacent lung showed maximal T cell clonality, greater than tumor. With higher T cell density in blood came longer overall survival. Appearances in adjacent lung were noted for a median 57 of the top 100 tumor clones. Heterogeneity stays possible, as sequencing covered only one tumor region.

The TCR originated in a man aged 35 to 69 with stage I lung adenocarcinoma. Sequenced here: normal lung tissue next to the tumor, sampled before any cancer treatment.

The chain's CDR3 is CASSAGTAGTGELFF. Written as DNA, the CDR3 is TGTGCCAGCAGCGCCGGGACAGCCGGCACCGGGGAGCTGTTTTTT. This chain connects TRBV11-3 to TRBJ2-2, with 7 bases matching TRBD1. V lost 5 bases and J lost 4; bases outside the gene matches: 7. The CDR3 is 15 amino acids. Germline values: CDR1 SGHNT, CDR2 YENEEA.